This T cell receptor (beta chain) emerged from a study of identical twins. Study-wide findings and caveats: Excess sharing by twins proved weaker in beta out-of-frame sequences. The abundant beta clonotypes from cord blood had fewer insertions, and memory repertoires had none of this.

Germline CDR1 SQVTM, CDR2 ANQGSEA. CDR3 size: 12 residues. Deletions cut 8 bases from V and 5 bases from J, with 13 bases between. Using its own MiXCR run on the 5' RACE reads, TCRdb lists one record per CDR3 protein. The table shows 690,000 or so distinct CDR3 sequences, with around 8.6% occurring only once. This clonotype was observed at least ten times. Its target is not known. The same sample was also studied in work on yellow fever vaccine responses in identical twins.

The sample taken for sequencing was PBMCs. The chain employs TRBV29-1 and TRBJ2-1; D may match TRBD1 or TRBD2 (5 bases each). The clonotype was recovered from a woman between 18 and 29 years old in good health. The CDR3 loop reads CSLWGTDNEQFF. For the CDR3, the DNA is TGCAGCTTATGGGGGACCGACAATGAGCAGTTCTTC.